The clone carrying this T cell receptor (beta chain) has only a few counts. Its antigen remains unidentified. The data were taken from a study of Graves' ophthalmopathy and Graves' hyperthyroidism. Germline lookup yields CDR1 SNHLY and CDR2 FYNNEI. V was clipped by 6 bases and J by 4 bases, with 15 bases between them. The CDR3 is 14 amino acids. New diagnoses, under 2 months' duration, and ages 18 to 65 characterized the hyperthyroidism patients. RNA transcripts provided the template for amplifying TCR beta CDR3 regions. RT-PCR in the first round used HTBI primers; a second-round multiplex PCR followed. TCRdb reprocessed the multiplex PCR reads with MiXCR, giving one entry per CDR3 protein. The repertoire holds over a million distinct CDR3 sequences, with about 36% as singletons. Notes on the study in general: Blood also held most thyroid clonotypes expanded above 0.001 frequency.

V is TRBV2 and J is TRBJ1-1; D is possibly TRBD1 (5 bases). Sequencing used peripheral blood or thyroid tissue (not recorded which). This TCR was recovered from an adult man with Graves' hyperthyroidism. DNA of the CDR3: TGTGCCAGCAGCTTACGGGGAGGGGTCACTGAAGCTTTCTTT. As protein: CASSLRGGVTEAFF.